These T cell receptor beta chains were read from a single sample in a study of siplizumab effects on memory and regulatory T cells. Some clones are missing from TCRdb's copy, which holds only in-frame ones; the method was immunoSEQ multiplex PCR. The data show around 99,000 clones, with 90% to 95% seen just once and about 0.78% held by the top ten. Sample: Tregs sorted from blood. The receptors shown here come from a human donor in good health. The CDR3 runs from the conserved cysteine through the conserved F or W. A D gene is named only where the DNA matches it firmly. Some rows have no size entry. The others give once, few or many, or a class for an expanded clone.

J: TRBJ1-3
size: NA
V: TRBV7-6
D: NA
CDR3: CASSLFSGNTIYF
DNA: TGTGCCAGCAGCTTATTCTCTGGAAACACCATATATTTT

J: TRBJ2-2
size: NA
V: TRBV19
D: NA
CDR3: CASSIDWGAQGGELFF
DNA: TGTGCCAGTAGTATAGACTGGGGGGCGCAAGGCGGGGAGCTGTTTTTT

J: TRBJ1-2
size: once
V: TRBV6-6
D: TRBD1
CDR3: CASSYSWDSYGYTF
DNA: TGTGCCAGCAGTTACTCATGGGACAGCTATGGCTACACCTTC

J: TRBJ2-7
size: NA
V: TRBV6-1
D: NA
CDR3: CASSEAEGRVQYF
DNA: TGTGCCAGCAGTGAAGCGGAGGGAAGGGTGCAGTACTTC

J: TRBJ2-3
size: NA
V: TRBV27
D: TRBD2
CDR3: CASSSLAGGTDTQYF
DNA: TGTGCCAGCAGTTCACTAGCGGGTGGCACAGATACGCAGTATTTT

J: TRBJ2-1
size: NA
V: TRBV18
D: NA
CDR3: CASSPGLYNEQFF
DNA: TGTGCCAGCTCACCGGGACTTTACAATGAGCAGTTCTTC

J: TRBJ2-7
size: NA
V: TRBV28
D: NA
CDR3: CASSLFAGNRDEQYF
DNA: TGTGCCAGCAGTTTATTTGCGGGTAACAGGGACGAGCAGTACTTC

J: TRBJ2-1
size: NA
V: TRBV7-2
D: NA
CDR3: CASSRGVSNEQFF
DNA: TGTGCCAGCAGCCGTGGGGTATCGAATGAGCAGTTCTTC

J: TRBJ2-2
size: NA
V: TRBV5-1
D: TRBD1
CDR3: CASSFIPGQGGTGELFF
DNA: TGCGCCAGCAGCTTTATTCCGGGACAGGGGGGCACCGGGGAGCTGTTTTTT

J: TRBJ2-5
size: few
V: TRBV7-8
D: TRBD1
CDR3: CASSSQGALETQYF
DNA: TGTGCCAGCAGCTCCCAGGGGGCTTTGGAGACCCAGTACTTC

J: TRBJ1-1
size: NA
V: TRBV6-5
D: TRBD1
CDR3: CASSYHGQENTEAFF
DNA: TGTGCCAGCAGTTACCATGGACAGGAGAACACTGAAGCTTTCTTT

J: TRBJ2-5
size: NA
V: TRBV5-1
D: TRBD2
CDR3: CASSLDRVGRETQYF
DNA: TGCGCCAGCAGCTTGGATCGAGTCGGGAGGGAGACCCAGTACTTC

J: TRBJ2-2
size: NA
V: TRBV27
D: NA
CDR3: CASSRYTGELFF
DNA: TGTGCCAGCAGTCGTTATACCGGGGAGCTGTTTTTT

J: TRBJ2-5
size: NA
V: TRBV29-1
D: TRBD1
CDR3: CSVGQGVGETQYF
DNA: TGCAGCGTGGGACAGGGGGTAGGAGAGACCCAGTACTTC

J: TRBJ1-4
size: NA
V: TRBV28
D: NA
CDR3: CASSLNEKLFF
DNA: TGTGCCAGCAGTCTAAATGAAAAACTGTTTTTT

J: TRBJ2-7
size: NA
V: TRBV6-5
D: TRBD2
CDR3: CASSYSSGTPYEQYF
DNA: TGTGCCAGCAGTTACTCGAGCGGGACCCCCTACGAGCAGTACTTC

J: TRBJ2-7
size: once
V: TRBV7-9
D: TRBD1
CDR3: CASSRAGTGAGEQYF
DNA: TGTGCCAGCAGCCGCGCCGGGACAGGGGCCGGCGAGCAGTACTTC

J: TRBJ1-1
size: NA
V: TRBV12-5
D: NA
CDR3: CASGLVQGRLNTEAFF
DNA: TGTGCTAGTGGTTTGGTACAGGGTCGTCTGAACACTGAAGCTTTCTTT

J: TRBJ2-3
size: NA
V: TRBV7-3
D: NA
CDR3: CASSFLLADTQYF
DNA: TGTGCCAGCAGCTTCCTCCTAGCAGATACGCAGTATTTT

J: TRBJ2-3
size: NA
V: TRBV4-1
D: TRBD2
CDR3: CASSHQAGPTDTQYF
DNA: TGCGCCAGCAGCCATCAAGCGGGACCCACAGATACGCAGTATTTT

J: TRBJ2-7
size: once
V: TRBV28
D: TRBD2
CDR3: CASPPPSGGGPGEQYF
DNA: TGTGCCAGCCCCCCCCCTAGCGGCGGAGGGCCAGGCGAGCAGTACTTC

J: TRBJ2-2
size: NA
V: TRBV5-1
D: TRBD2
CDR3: CASSLELAGVGELFF
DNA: TGCGCCAGCAGCTTGGAACTAGCGGGAGTTGGGGAGCTGTTTTTT

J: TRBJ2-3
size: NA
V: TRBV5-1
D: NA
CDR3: CASSFSGVTTDTQYF
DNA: TGCGCCAGCAGCTTCTCTGGGGTTACAACAGATACGCAGTATTTT

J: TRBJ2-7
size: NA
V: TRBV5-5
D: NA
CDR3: CASSRTMADSYEQYF
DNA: TGTGCCAGCAGCCGAACGATGGCTGACTCCTACGAGCAGTACTTC

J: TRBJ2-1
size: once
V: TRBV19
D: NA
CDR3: CASSPRALYNEQFF
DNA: TGTGCCAGTAGCCCAAGGGCCCTCTACAATGAGCAGTTCTTC

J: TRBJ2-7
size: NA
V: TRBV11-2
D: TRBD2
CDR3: CASSFSWGLAGPSYEQYF
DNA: TGTGCCAGCAGCTTTAGCTGGGGCCTAGCGGGTCCCTCCTACGAGCAGTACTTC

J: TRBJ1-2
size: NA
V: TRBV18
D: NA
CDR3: CASSMSDRNNYGYTF
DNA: TGTGCCAGCTCAATGTCGGACAGAAATAACTATGGCTACACCTTC

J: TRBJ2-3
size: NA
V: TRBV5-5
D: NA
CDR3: CASSFRDPDTQYF
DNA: TGTGCCAGCAGCTTTCGGGACCCCGATACGCAGTATTTT

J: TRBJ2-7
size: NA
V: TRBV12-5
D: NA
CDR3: CASGSRTAQEQYF
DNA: TGTGCTAGTGGTTCTCGGACCGCCCAGGAGCAGTACTTC

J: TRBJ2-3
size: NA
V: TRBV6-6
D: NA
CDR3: CASRSRVTDTQYF
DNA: TGTGCCAGCAGGTCGCGGGTCACAGATACGCAGTATTTT

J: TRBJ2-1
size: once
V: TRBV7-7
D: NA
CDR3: CASSPGADYNEQFF
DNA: TGTGCTAGCAGCCCTGGGGCAGATTACAATGAGCAGTTCTTC

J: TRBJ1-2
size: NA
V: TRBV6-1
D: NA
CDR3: CASSEPANNYGYTF
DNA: TGTGCCAGCAGTGAACCAGCGAATAACTATGGCTACACCTTC

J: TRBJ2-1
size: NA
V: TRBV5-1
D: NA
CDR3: CASSRTPVLRASYNEQFF
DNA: TGCGCCAGCAGCCGAACCCCGGTATTGCGGGCCTCCTACAATGAGCAGTTCTTC

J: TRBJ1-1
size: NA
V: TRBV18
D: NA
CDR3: CASSPVGSPGWAEAFF
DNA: TGTGCCAGCTCACCCGTAGGAAGCCCCGGCTGGGCTGAAGCTTTCTTT

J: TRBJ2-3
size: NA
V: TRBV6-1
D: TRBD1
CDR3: CASSEDRGIAQYF
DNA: TGTGCCAGCAGTGAGGACAGGGGCATTGCGCAGTATTTT

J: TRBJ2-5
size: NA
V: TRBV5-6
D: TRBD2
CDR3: CASSSAGGAETQYF
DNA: TGTGCCAGCAGCTCAGCGGGGGGAGCGGAGACCCAGTACTTC

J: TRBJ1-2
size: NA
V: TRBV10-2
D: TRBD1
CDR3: CASRLQGANYGYTF
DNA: TGCGCCAGCAGATTACAGGGGGCTAACTATGGCTACACCTTC

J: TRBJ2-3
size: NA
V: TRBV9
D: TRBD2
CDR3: CASSEAGGTDTQYF
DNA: TGTGCCAGCAGCGAAGCGGGGGGCACAGATACGCAGTATTTT